This T cell receptor beta chain came from a study of prognosis after radiotherapy for stage I lung cancer. This clonotype appeared many times. What it recognizes is unknown. The study's findings and limits: When patients developed distant metastases, their Shannon entropy after stereotactic body radiation therapy was lower. Unique TCR clones declined after stereotactic body radiation therapy, from a median roughly 10,000 to 7,000.

V dropped 0 bases and J dropped 7 bases, with 8 bases sitting between them. The CDR3 is 13 residues long. Per the germline V gene, CDR1 is SEHNR and CDR2 is FQNEAQ (reference sequence). CDR3 of TCR beta was amplified from genomic DNA via a two-round multiplex PCR. First-round PCR employed TRBV- and TRBJ-specific primers for each gene. A second round of PCR was carried out using universal primers. TCRdb independently ran MiXCR on the multiplex PCR reads; one entry per CDR3 protein. The top ten hold 30% to 40% of the sample, which has fewer than 20,000 distinct CDR3 sequences, about 44% seen once. Specimen: PBMCs, collected before or after stereotactic body radiation therapy (not recorded which). The sequence was collected from a donor aged 50 or older with non-small cell lung cancer. The chain joins TRBV7-9 to TRBJ2-3; D ambiguous. The CDR3, as DNA: TGTGCCAGCAGCTTAGCCGTGGTATATACGCAGTATTTT. As protein: CASSLAVVYTQYF.